This is a list of T cell receptor beta chains from one sample in a study of blood T cell repertoires in COVID-19. The data were produced by immunoSEQ multiplex PCR, yet TCRdb's version contains in-frame clones alone and is incomplete. Of about 76,000 clones in the sample, around 90% are singletons; the top ten hold 1.5%. Sequenced sample: peripheral blood. The receptors originated from a man between 45 and 60 years old with acute or convalescent COVID-19. The CDR3 runs from the conserved cysteine through the conserved F or W. Fields, in order: J gene, D gene, clone size, V gene, CDR3 DNA, CDR3 protein. The D gene is left open where the match is weak. Size values are once, few and many counts, or a class for expanded clones, and some rows have none.

TRBJ1-2 - - TRBV5-1 TGCGCCAGCAGCCCGGAGTACTATGGCTACACCTTC CASSPEYYGYTF
TRBJ2-3 TRBD2 - TRBV18 TGTGCCAGCTCACCCGGACTAGCGGGGTTCACAGATACGCAGTATTTT CASSPGLAGFTDTQYF
TRBJ2-2 - - TRBV4-2 TGTGCCAGCAGCCAAGATTTTAGCGTCACCGGGGAGCTGTTTTTT CASSQDFSVTGELFF
TRBJ1-4 TRBD1 - TRBV28 TGTGCCAGCAGCCCGGGACAGGGAGGAAAACTGTTTTTT CASSPGQGGKLFF
TRBJ1-5 - - TRBV10-1 TGCGCCAGGCGGGAGGGGCCTTATAGCAATCAGCCCCAGCATTTT CARREGPYSNQPQHF
TRBJ2-2 TRBD1 - TRBV5-1 TGCGCCAGCAGCCCCGGGACAGGGGGCTATCACGGGGAGCTGTTTTTT CASSPGTGGYHGELFF
TRBJ1-1 - - TRBV15 TGTGCCACCAGCAGAGATATAGGGGTGAGAGGGAACACTGAAGCTTTCTTT CATSRDIGVRGNTEAFF
TRBJ1-1 TRBD1 - TRBV5-8 TGTGCCAGCAGCTACCAAACAGGGGACCACACTGAAGCTTTCTTT CASSYQTGDHTEAFF
TRBJ1-5 TRBD1 - TRBV2 TGTGCCAGCAGTCAAGACAGGGGACCCAATCAGCCCCAGCATTTT CASSQDRGPNQPQHF
TRBJ2-1 TRBD2 many TRBV24-1 TGTGCCACCAGTGTATCGGGACTAGCGAACTACAATGAGCAGTTCTTC CATSVSGLANYNEQFF
TRBJ1-2 - - TRBV27 TGTGCCAGCAGTTCGGGAGCCACCATCCATGGCTACACCTTC CASSSGATIHGYTF
TRBJ2-6 - - TRBV12-5 TGTGCTAGTGGTTTAAGGAGACTAGGGGTCACTGGGGCCAACGTCCTGACTTTC CASGLRRLGVTGANVLTF
TRBJ1-4 - once TRBV14 TGTGCCAGCAGTCGGGGGGCTAATGAAAAACTGTTTTTT CASSRGANEKLFF
TRBJ2-3 - - TRBV9 TGTGCCAGCAGCGTAGGAGTTAGCGGTAGCACAGATACGCAGTATTTT CASSVGVSGSTDTQYF
TRBJ1-1 TRBD1 - TRBV6-6 TGTGCCAGCAGTCCATACAGGGGGCTCGATGGGACTGAAGCTTTCTTT CASSPYRGLDGTEAFF
TRBJ1-1 - - TRBV19 TGTGCCAGTAGTCAGGTCATGAACACTGAAGCTTTCTTT CASSQVMNTEAFF
TRBJ1-2 - once TRBV4-3 TGCGCCAGCAGCCAAGTAGGGGGGGACTATGGCTACACCTTC CASSQVGGDYGYTF
TRBJ2-4 TRBD2 - TRBV10-3 TGTGCCATCAGTGATGGCGGGAGTGCCAAAAACATTCAGTACTTC CAISDGGSAKNIQYF
TRBJ2-1 - - TRBV9 TGTGCCAGCAGCGTAGTTGCTGGCAGGAATGAGCAGTTCTTC CASSVVAGRNEQFF
TRBJ2-3 - - TRBV10-3 TGTGCCATTTGGCGGGGAACTAGCACAGATACGCAGTATTTT CAIWRGTSTDTQYF
TRBJ2-5 - - TRBV2 TGTGCCAGCACTAGGACACAGTACCAAGAGACCCAGTACTTC CASTRTQYQETQYF
TRBJ2-5 TRBD1 - TRBV28 TGTGCCAGCAGTTTATGGGGACAGGGGGCAGGGGAGACCCAGTACTTC CASSLWGQGAGETQYF
TRBJ1-5 - - TRBV19 TGTGCCAGTAGTATGGCCGGGGACAATCAGCCCCAGCATTTT CASSMAGDNQPQHF
TRBJ1-5 TRBD1 - TRBV27 TGTGCCAGCAGTCCCAGGGACAGGGCAAATCAGCCCCAGCATTTT CASSPRDRANQPQHF
TRBJ2-7 TRBD2 - TRBV7-6 TGTGCCAGCAGCGCGGGACTAGCGGGAGGTGTATACGAGCAGTACTTC CASSAGLAGGVYEQYF
TRBJ1-6 - - TRBV28 TGTGCCAGCAGTTTCCAGCTCGGGGTTAGTGATTCACCCCTCCACTTT CASSFQLGVSDSPLHF
TRBJ2-3 TRBD2 - TRBV7-2 TGTGCCAGCAGCTTAGCGGGAGGGCCGGGAGATACGCAGTATTTT CASSLAGGPGDTQYF
TRBJ2-1 TRBD2 - TRBV19 TGTGCCAGTGCCTTAGCGGGAGTTCCCTACAATGAGCAGTTCTTC CASALAGVPYNEQFF
TRBJ2-2 - once TRBV12-2 TGTGCAAGTCGCTTAGACGGGACTAGATGGAACAAGGACGAGAACACCGGGGAGCTGTTTTTT CASRLDGTRWNKDENTGELFF
TRBJ1-3 - once TRBV10-3 TGTGCCATCAGTGGAGGGAACACCATATATTTT CAISGGNTIYF
TRBJ2-3 - - TRBV7-3 TGTGCCAGCAGCCTCGGTCGGTACGATACGCAGTATTTT CASSLGRYDTQYF
TRBJ2-1 TRBD2 - TRBV18 TGTGCCAGCTCACCGCCGGGACTAGCGGGAGGGGGTCAGCAGTTCTTC CASSPPGLAGGGQQFF
TRBJ2-5 - - TRBV3-1/TRBV3-2 TGTGCCAGCAGCCAACTTTACGGTAACCAAGAGACCCAGTACTTC CASSQLYGNQETQYF
TRBJ2-1 TRBD2 - TRBV9 TGTGCCAGCAGCGGTTGGACTAGCGGGTTCTACAATGAGCAGTTCTTC CASSGWTSGFYNEQFF
TRBJ1-2 TRBD1 - TRBV19 TGTGCCAGTAGTACGACAGGGCCTGGGTTCTACACCTTC CASSTTGPGFYTF
TRBJ2-2 - once TRBV28 TGTGCCAGCAGTTTAATACAGAACACCGGGGAGCTGTTTTTT CASSLIQNTGELFF
TRBJ1-5 - - TRBV3-1/TRBV3-2 TGTGCCAGCAGCCAAGACAGGGATCAGCCCCAGCATTTT CASSQDRDQPQHF
TRBJ2-5 - - TRBV6-5 TGTGCCAGCAGTTACGGGGGGACAGACCAAGAGACCCAGTACTTC CASSYGGTDQETQYF
TRBJ2-1 TRBD2 - TRBV9 TGTGCCAGCAGCGTATCAAGCGGGAGTGATGAGCAGTTCTTC CASSVSSGSDEQFF
TRBJ2-7 TRBD2 few TRBV15 TGTGCCACCAGCAGAGAGGGACTAGCGGGAGGTTCCGAGCAGTACTTC CATSREGLAGGSEQYF
TRBJ1-1 - - TRBV3-1/TRBV3-2 TGTGCCAGCAGCCGAAGCCGGGCGACAGCCTTGAACACTGAAGCTTTCTTT CASSRSRATALNTEAFF
TRBJ2-5 TRBD2 once TRBV11-2 TGTGCCAGCACCACCTGGGGGGGGGTGACAGAGACCCAGTACTTC CASTTWGGVTETQYF
TRBJ1-1 - - TRBV18 TGTGCCAGCTCACCACGCCATGACAGAGCTGAAGCTTTCTTT CASSPRHDRAEAFF
TRBJ1-3 - - TRBV4-3 TGCGCCAGCAGCCAAGATCCCCCCTTCTCTGGAAACACCATATATTTT CASSQDPPFSGNTIYF